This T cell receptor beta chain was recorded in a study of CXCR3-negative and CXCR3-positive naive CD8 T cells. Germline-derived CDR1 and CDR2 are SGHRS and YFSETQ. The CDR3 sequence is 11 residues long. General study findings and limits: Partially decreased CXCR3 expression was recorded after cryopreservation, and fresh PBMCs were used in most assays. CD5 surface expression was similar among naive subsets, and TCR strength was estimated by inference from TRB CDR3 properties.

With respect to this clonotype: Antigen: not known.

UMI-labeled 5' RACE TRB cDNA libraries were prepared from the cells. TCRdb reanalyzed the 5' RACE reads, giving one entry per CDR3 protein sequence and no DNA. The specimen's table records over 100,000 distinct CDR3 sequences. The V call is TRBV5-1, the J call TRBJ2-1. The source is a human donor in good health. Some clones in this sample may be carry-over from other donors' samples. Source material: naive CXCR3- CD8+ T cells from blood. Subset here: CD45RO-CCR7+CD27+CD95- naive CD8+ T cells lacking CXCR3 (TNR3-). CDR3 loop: CASSFGPEQFF.